Below, 22 T cell receptor beta chains from the same sample are listed, as sequenced in a study of cytomegalovirus exposure and HLA in healthy donors. In the PCR, 60 Vbeta and 13 Jbeta primers were used. The table came from immunoSEQ multiplex PCR; TCRdb's copy has only in-frame clones and leaves some out. The sample contains about 140,000 clones, more than 70% of which appear only once. Specimen: PBMCs. Every receptor here comes from a man in his fifties in good health and CMV-seronegative.

The gene calls are TRBV9 and TRBJ2-7; 9 bases are a match to TRBD2. The CDR3 runs 18 residues. Trimming at V came to 0 bases and at J to 2 bases, leaving 12 bases not matched to a gene. CDR1 and CDR2 from the germline V gene are SGDLS and YYNGEE. The CDR3 region has the DNA TGTGCCAGCAGCGTAGGGTCGGCTAGCGGGGAAATAACCTACGAGCAGTACTTC. It specifies CASSVGSASGEITYEQYF.

There are a few counts of this clone. V and J are TRBV5-1 and TRBJ2-1; 8 bases line up with TRBD2. The CDR3 length is 15 residues. CDR1 SGHRS and CDR2 YFSETQ come from the germline V gene. Losses at the gene ends were 4 bases for V and 3 bases for J; bases not matched to a gene: 6. In nucleotides, the CDR3 is TGCGCCAGCAGCATAACTAGCGGAATCTACAATGAGCAGTTCTTC. Protein sequence: CASSITSGIYNEQFF.

V gene TRBV5-1 combines with J gene TRBJ1-2, with 11 bases matching TRBD1. J was trimmed by 6 bases and V by 5 bases; bases with no gene match: 12. CDR1 SGHRS and CDR2 YFSETQ come from the germline V gene. This CDR3 comprises 16 residues. The CDR3, as DNA: TGCGCCAGCAGACCATCAACCGGGACAGGGGGTCATGGCTACACCTTC. Translating gives CASRPSTGTGGHGYTF.

V usage is TRBV6-5 and J usage is TRBJ1-5; D possibly corresponds to TRBD1 (5 bases). Germline V gene data show CDR1 as MNHEY and CDR2 as SVGAGI. The CDR3 has 13 residues. Trimming left V 5 bases short and J 7 bases short, with 12 bases between. The CDR3, as DNA: TGTGCCAGCAGTATGACAGAGACACAGCCCCAGCATTTT. Translated: CASSMTETQPQHF.

This chain joins TRBV27 and TRBJ1-2, with D perhaps TRBD1 (6 bases). CDR1 and CDR2 from the germline V gene are MNHEY and SMNVEV (reference sequence). CDR3 length equals 12 residues. Trimming removed 7 bases at V and 8 bases at J, with 14 bases between. CDR3 DNA: TGTGCCAGCAAGGGGGGAGGGCGGGGCTACACCTTC. This gives the protein CASKGGGRGYTF.

As regards this clone: This CDR3 is also generated by other DNA sequences in the sample. The chain employs TRBV30 and TRBJ1-1; D not certain. Germline lookup yields CDR1 GTSNPN and CDR2 SVGIG (reference sequence). The length of the CDR3 is 13 residues. V lost 0 bases to trimming and J lost 1 base, with 6 bases between them. CDR3 in DNA: TGTGCCTGGAGTGTACGGGGGAACACTGAAGCTTTCTTT. Amino acids: CAWSVRGNTEAFF.

The chain employs TRBV12-5 and TRBJ1-1; D is perhaps TRBD1 (5 bases). CDR3 length: 12 amino acids. The germline CDR1 and CDR2 sequences are LGHNT and FRNRAP. Trimming pared 3 bases from V and 4 bases from J, leaving 6 bases between. The CDR3 DNA is TGTGCTAGTGGTTTTAGGGGCACTGAAGCTTTCTTT. It is translated as CASGFRGTEAFF.

This sequence joins TRBV12-5 and TRBJ2-2; a weak D match, TRBD1 (6 bases). Deletions cut 0 bases from V and 1 base from J, with 21 bases between. This CDR3 is 20 amino acids long. Germline V gene sequence: CDR1 LGHNT, CDR2 FRNRAP. CDR3 nucleotides: TGTGCTAGTGGTTTGGTACTGTACAGGGCAACAGCCGAGAACACCGGGGAGCTGTTTTTT. Encoded protein: CASGLVLYRATAENTGELFF.

The J gene is TRBJ1-5, the V gene TRBV28; 9 nucleotides align to TRBD1. Trimming removed 9 bases from V and 0 bases from J; junction bases left unmatched: 6. Germline-derived CDR1 and CDR2 are MDHEN and SYDVKM. The CDR3 sequence is 15 residues long. Written as DNA, the CDR3 is TGTGCCAGTGTCAGACAGGGGGATAGCAATCAGCCCCAGCATTTT. Translated, it gives CASVRQGDSNQPQHF. Based on the CDR3 plus reference TRBV28 and TRBJ1-5, the full variable domain is DVKVTQSSRYLVKRTGEKVFLECVQDMDHENMFWYRQDPGLGLRLIYFSYDVKMKEKGDIPEGYSVSREKKERFSLILESASTNQTSMYLCASVRQGDSNQPQHFGDGTRLSIL.

This rearrangement joins TRBV5-4 to TRBJ1-2; D is unclear. The CDR3 extends over 18 amino acids. From germline, CDR1 is SGHNT and CDR2 YYREEE (reference sequence). With 0 bases removed from V and 6 bases from J, the gap between germline ends came to 24 bases. DNA of the CDR3: TGTGCCAGCAGCTTGGGAGGAGGGTGGGCCCCGGGAAATAATGGCTACACCTTC. Encoded protein: CASSLGGGWAPGNNGYTF. Looking up the rest from reference TRBV5-4 and TRBJ1-2 gives the full variable domain: ETGVTQSPTHLIKTRGQQVTLRCSSQSGHNTVSWYQQALGQGPQFIFQYYREEENGRGNFPPRFSGLQFPNYSSELNVNALELDDSALYLCASSLGGGWAPGNNGYTFGSGTRLTVV.

In the case of this clone: The junction shows a germline mismatch at one end, possibly a read error. The CDR3 DNA follows: TGTGCTAGTGGTTCGACGGGACTAGCGGGGACCCATGGCTTGCTCTTC. Its protein is CASGSTGLAGTHGLLF. V is TRBV12-5 and J is TRBJ2-1, with 13 bases identical to TRBD2. This CDR3 has 16 amino acids. Germline V gene sequence: CDR1 LGHNT, CDR2 FRNRAP.

The chain uses TRBV2 and TRBJ1-5; the D gene is possibly TRBD1 (5 bases). The CDR3 length is 13 residues. V lost 8 bases, J lost 3 bases, and 11 bases lay in between. CDR1 and CDR2 from the germline V gene are SNHLY and FYNNEI. This CDR3 reads CASVKGLNQPQHF. The CDR3 DNA sequence: TGTGCCAGCGTTAAGGGGCTCAATCAGCCCCAGCATTTT.

The rearrangement joins TRBV4-2 to TRBJ2-5; a possible D gene is TRBD2 (6 bases). The CDR3 runs to 12 residues. Germline V CDR1 and CDR2: LGHNA, YNFKEQ. V lost 3 bases and J 11 bases, leaving 13 bases between the germline ends. The CDR3 is CASSQGPGEQYF. The CDR3 DNA is TGTGCCAGCAGCCAGGGCCCGGGGGAGCAGTACTTC.

This clone was recorded once. The rearrangement links TRBV19 to TRBJ2-7; a weak D match, TRBD2 (6 bases). Trimming left V 3 bases short and J 2 bases short, with 14 bases between. CDR1 and CDR2 from the germline V gene are LNHDA and SQIVND (reference sequence). The length of the CDR3 is 15 residues. CDR3 in amino acids: CASSISSGETYEQYF. CDR3 DNA: TGTGCCAGTAGTATTTCTTCGGGGGAAACCTACGAGCAGTACTTC.

The rearrangement joins TRBV11-2 to TRBJ2-1; 10 bases fit TRBD2. V dropped 6 bases and J dropped 6; count of bases not matched to a gene: 8. Germline V gene lookup returns CDR1 SGHAT and CDR2 FQNNGV. This CDR3 has 15 amino acids. As DNA, the CDR3 is TGTGCCAGCAGGGATGTAAAGCGGGGGGGCAATGAGCAGTTCTTC. This encodes CASRDVKRGGNEQFF.

The chain combines TRBV5-4 with TRBJ2-1; 7 positions match TRBD2. In germline, CDR1 is SGHNT, CDR2 YYREEE (reference sequence). CDR3 length: 15 amino acids. V gave up 0 bases and J gave up 10 bases; unmatched junction bases: 10. CDR3 sequence reads: CASSLAVAGAPEQFF. As DNA, the CDR3 is TGTGCCAGCAGCTTGGCCGTTGCGGGAGCTCCAGAGCAGTTCTTC.

The CDR3 is CASSISGLAPAAFF. The CDR3 bases are TGTGCCAGTAGTATATCGGGACTAGCGCCGGCCGCGTTCTTC. The chain employs TRBV19 and TRBJ2-1; 10 positions agree with TRBD2. The germline V gene encodes CDR1 LNHDA and CDR2 SQIVND (reference sequence). V lost 2 bases and J lost 15; bases outside the gene matches: 10. This CDR3 comprises 14 residues.

The chain is built from TRBV11-2 and TRBJ2-7; no reliable D call. There are 16 residues in the CDR3. V was clipped by 3 bases and J by 3 bases, with 18 bases between them. Germline V gene lookup returns CDR1 SGHAT and CDR2 FQNNGV. The DNA of the CDR3 is TGTGCCAGCAGCTTGAGGCGGTGGCTCGGTGGCTACGAGCAGTACTTC. Its translation: CASSLRRWLGGYEQYF.

The chain is built from TRBV9 and TRBJ2-1, with 11 bases aligning to TRBD2. The V gene end was trimmed by 5 bases and the J gene end by 7 bases; junction bases not matched to a gene: 5. Per the germline V gene, CDR1 is SGDLS and CDR2 is YYNGEE. The CDR3 runs to 14 residues. DNA for the CDR3: TGTGCCAGCAGTATAGCGGGAGGGAGGAATGAGCAGTTCTTC. Amino acids: CASSIAGGRNEQFF.

This chain links TRBV18 with TRBJ1-1; D might be TRBD1 (6 bases). The germline gives CDR1 KGHSH, CDR2 LQKENI. Trimming shortened V by 3 bases and J by 6 bases, and 14 bases separated the two germline ends. This CDR3 has 14 residues. The CDR3 spells CASSPQTGRAEAFF. Here the CDR3 DNA reads TGTGCCAGCTCACCGCAGACAGGCCGCGCTGAAGCTTTCTTT.

This clone appeared once. J is TRBJ2-3 and V is TRBV6-1; the match to TRBD2 covers 10 bases. V dropped 2 bases and J dropped 5; count of bases not matched to a gene: 13. The CDR3 has 18 amino acids. The germline V gene encodes CDR1 MNHNS and CDR2 SASEGT. The CDR3 DNA sequence: TGTGCCAGCAGTGAAAATCCCCTAGCGGGAGTATTAAGAGATACGCAGTATTTT. Amino acid sequence: CASSENPLAGVLRDTQYF.

The chain couples TRBV28 to TRBJ2-1, with TRBD2 matching over 10 bases. The CDR3 extends over 15 amino acids. Germline V gives CDR1 MDHEN, CDR2 SYDVKM. V was clipped by 3 bases and J by 6 bases; unmatched bases: 5. The CDR3 is CASSFRLAGANEQFF. As DNA, the CDR3 is TGTGCCAGCAGTTTCCGTCTAGCGGGGGCCAATGAGCAGTTCTTC.